This T cell receptor (beta chain) was captured in a study of cytomegalovirus exposure and HLA in healthy donors. V shed 4 bases and J shed 8 bases, with 8 bases lying between them. The CDR3 is 11 residues long. Germline CDR1 reads SNHLY; CDR2 reads FYNNEI. Method: immunoSEQ multiplex PCR; TCRdb's copy keeps in-frame clones and lacks some. The table lists 150,000 to 200,000 clones, about 85% of them singletons. The genes are TRBV2 and TRBJ1-2; D is perhaps TRBD1 (5 bases). Sequencing was carried out using PBMCs. This sequence originates from a man aged 30 to 39 in good health and CMV-seropositive. DNA of the CDR3: TGTGCCAGCAGTGCCCGGGGGGGCTACACCTTC. Translation: CASSARGGYTF.